This T cell receptor beta chain was captured by sequencing in a study of shared clonotypes between healthy human individuals. The study's findings and limits: Blood alone was sampled, and tissue repertoires likely differ. The small donor group covered limited genetic and exposure diversity.

Measured with immunoSEQ multiplex PCR; TCRdb has only the in-frame clones, and not every one. The repertoire consists of fewer than 2.5 million clones, with 80% to 95% occurring once and the leading ten covering 0.36%. The CDR3 sequence is 12 residues long. Germline V gives CDR1 SNHLY, CDR2 FYNNEI. Trimming left V 11 bases short and J 2 bases short, with 13 bases between. In the case of this clone: Antigen specificity is unknown.

This TCR derives from a man between 18 and 35 years old in good health. Some clones in this sample may be carry-over from other donors' samples. The chain has TRBV2 and TRBJ2-7; D might be TRBD1 (5 bases). The material sequenced was naive CD4+ T cells from PBMCs. The subset is: CD45RA+ positively selected. DNA of the CDR3: TGTGCCGCCAACCAGGGTCCCTACGAGCAGTACTTC. It is translated as CAANQGPYEQYF.